This TCR beta chain is from a study of blood T cell repertoires in COVID-19 (TCRdb year 2020). With regard to the full study: Samples covering the acute and convalescent phases of COVID-19 were provided by collaborators in the United States, Italy and Spain. Where available, HLA class I and class II types were taken from metadata supplied by the sample provider and were not determined by assay-based typing. Subjects who had been exposed to COVID-19, were actively infected with it, or had recovered from it provided the deeply sampled blood TCRbeta repertoires that made up the dataset. The material from the prospective study consisted of cDNA or gDNA derived from T cells, B-cell-depleted T cells, or PBMCs. The repertoires were released in a freely available public database intended as a resource for research on the immune response to SARS-CoV-2. Sample metadata almost always included a de-identified subject ID, COVID-19 status, age in years and sex. The samples were drawn from the first 160 participants of the ongoing ImmuneRACE study and from under 1,500 subjects provided by 6 global collaborators.

General study outcomes and caveats: The quantity of clinical and demographic metadata differed by source and by participant and was supplied without curation.

On this clone: Its specific antigen is unknown. No base quality values were provided; no much bigger clone lies one nucleotide off.

At one collaborating source in Seattle, patients were enrolled during active infection and were followed longitudinally through the course of disease. Collaborating institutions collected whole blood in K2EDTA tubes following their own protocols. For TCRbeta analysis, collaborator samples were shipped as frozen whole blood, as isolated PBMCs, or as DNA extracted from either sample type. V has 5 bases trimmed and J has 1 base trimmed; junction bases matching no gene number 5. The CDR3 runs 14 amino acids, cysteine and phenylalanine included. CDR3 DNA is the only sequence kept; it has 42 bases, read in frame from the first base. Sequences LGHNA (CDR1) and YNFKEQ (CDR2) are obtained from the germline V gene. TCRbeta CDR3 regions were amplified from genomic DNA using the immunoSEQ Assay, a bias-controlled multiplex PCR. The authors' pipeline ran thus. Nucleated cell counts per sample were estimated from amplification of reference gene primers within the assay. Sequence reads were collapsed and filtered to measure the absolute abundance of every unique TCRbeta CDR3 rearrangement. Productive Simpson clonality was computed per sample as the square root of Simpson's diversity index over productive rearrangements. The immuneACCESS repertoire file appears here via TCRdb, limited to in-frame rearrangements. These files lack a portion of the clones; in checked studies, under half of the deficit traces to unresolved V genes, and the cause of the others is not known. That table gives V, J and clone size, and the DNA gave D and trimming. The sample has 300,000 to 400,000 clones on record, approximately 86% of them singletons. The top ten clonotypes cover just over 7% of the sample.

The V gene is TRBV4-2 and the J gene is TRBJ2-7; 7 bases in between match TRBD2. Sequenced: peripheral blood. The receptor was isolated from a woman in her fifties or sixties with COVID-19, enrolled during active disease. The nucleotides are TGTGCCAGCAGCGCTACTAGCGATTCCTACGAGCAGTACTTC. It is translated as CASSATSDSYEQYF.